The 21 T cell receptor beta chains below come from one sample, sequenced in a study of early T cells in non-severe SARS-CoV-2 infection. Via MiXCR, TCRdb re-called the 5' RACE reads, giving one row per CDR3 protein. The sample yields around 40,000 distinct CDR3 sequences, around 6.3% seen once. The specimen was whole blood. Receptors were obtained from an adult who was a healthcare worker with PCR-confirmed SARS-CoV-2 infection or an uninfected control (not recorded which).

The table lists this clonotype with many counts. This sequence joins TRBV20-1 and TRBJ1-1, with unresolved D. Trimming shortened V by 3 bases and J by 7 bases, and 12 bases separated the two germline ends. The length of the CDR3 is 12 residues. Germline CDR1 reads DFQATT; CDR2 reads SNEGSKA (reference sequence). CDR3 sequence reads: CSASNRRGEAFF. In nucleotides, the CDR3 is TGCAGTGCTAGTAATAGACGAGGTGAAGCTTTCTTT.

This clonotype was recorded a few times. This chain links TRBV11-2 with TRBJ2-1; 7 bases agree with TRBD2. Per germline, CDR1 SGHAT and CDR2 FQNNGV. The CDR3 length is 15 residues. V trimming: 2 bases; J trimming: 6 bases; junction bases outside the gene matches: 7. CDR3 sequence: CASSLSGTNPNEQFF. CDR3 coding DNA: TGTGCCAGCAGCTTAAGCGGGACTAACCCCAATGAGCAGTTCTTC.

This chain connects TRBV5-1 to TRBJ1-1; D unresolved. The CDR3 runs 13 residues. CDR1 and CDR2 from the germline V gene are SGHRS and YFSETQ. V gave up 1 base and J gave up 3 bases, with 7 bases separating them. CDR3 coding DNA: TGCGCCAGCAGCTTGTCCCCGGACACTGAAGCTTTCTTT. Its protein product is CASSLSPDTEAFF.

This clonotype was picked up a small number of times. The chain has TRBV27 and TRBJ2-1; D gene uncertain. Trimming left V 0 bases short and J 2 bases short, with 8 bases between. Germline CDR1 is MNHEY and CDR2 is SMNVEV (reference sequence). The CDR3 runs 15 residues. The DNA for the CDR3 is TGTGCCAGCAGTTTATCGCATGGCCCCTACAATGAGCAGTTCTTC. This sequence encodes CASSLSHGPYNEQFF.

This clonotype was counted only a few times. V and J are TRBV2 and TRBJ1-1; 8 bases match TRBD1. Trimming removed 7 bases from V and 11 bases from J; junction bases left unmatched: 6. The germline CDR1 and CDR2 sequences are SNHLY and FYNNEI. This CDR3 contains 11 residues. In DNA, the CDR3 is TGTGCCAGCAAGGGACAGGTGGGTGCTTTCTTT. This translates into CASKGQVGAFF.

The sample holds many counts of this clonotype. The chain links TRBV20-1 to TRBJ1-1; a possible D gene is TRBD1 (6 bases). Trimming pared 2 bases from V and 4 bases from J, leaving 14 bases between. The CDR3 contains 14 residues. CDR1 and CDR2 (germline): DFQATT, SNEGSKA (reference sequence). CDR3 DNA sequence: TGCAGTGCTAGAAGGGCGAGGGGGTTCACTGAAGCTTTCTTT. It translates to CSARRARGFTEAFF.

This clonotype was recorded at least ten times. The chain links TRBV20-1 to TRBJ1-6; D unresolved. The germline V and J ends were trimmed by 1 base and 10 bases, with 11 bases remaining between them. CDR3 length equals 13 residues. Looked up from germline, CDR1 is DFQATT and CDR2 is SNEGSKA (reference sequence). The CDR3 spells CSARAAEGSPLHF. Written as DNA, the CDR3 is TGCAGTGCTAGAGCGGCTGAGGGATCACCCCTCCACTTT.

This clonotype has just a few counts. The rearrangement links TRBV20-1 to TRBJ2-3, with TRBD2 identical over 8 bases. The CDR3 has 14 residues. Germline V CDR1 and CDR2: DFQATT, SNEGSKA (reference sequence). V gave up 3 bases and J gave up 1 base; unmatched junction bases: 3. Here the CDR3 reads CSASHGRGTDTQYF. The DNA for the CDR3 is TGCAGTGCTAGTCACGGGAGGGGCACAGATACGCAGTATTTT.

This clonotype was recorded at least ten times. The chain recombines TRBV28 with TRBJ2-2; 7 nucleotides line up with TRBD1. With V trimmed by 5 bases and J by 6 bases, 15 bases remained unmatched. This CDR3 contains 17 residues. In germline, CDR1 is MDHEN, CDR2 SYDVKM. CDR3 residues: CASSPLVGQPSPGELFF. The CDR3 region has the DNA TGTGCCAGCAGTCCCTTAGTGGGACAGCCCTCCCCCGGGGAGCTGTTTTTT.

This clonotype was picked up many times. V usage is TRBV6-5 and J usage is TRBJ2-1; 10 nucleotides line up with TRBD2. CDR1 and CDR2 (germline): MNHEY, SVGAGI. CDR3 length equals 13 residues. DNA for the CDR3: TGTGCAGCCGGACTAGCGGCTGACAATGAGCAGTTCTTC. Amino acids: CAAGLAADNEQFF.

At least ten counts were recorded for this clonotype. The chain recombines TRBV6-5 with TRBJ2-4, with 11 bases lining up with TRBD2. The ends lost 5 bases at V and 7 bases at J; junction bases unmatched: 1. CDR3 length: 13 residues. Germline CDR1 and CDR2: MNHEY and SVGAGI. In DNA form, the CDR3 reads TGTGCCAGCAGTACTAGCGGGAGTAACATTCAGTACTTC. It translates to CASSTSGSNIQYF.

The sample holds many counts of this clonotype. This chain uses TRBV5-6 with TRBJ2-1, with TRBD2 matching over 12 bases. Germline V gives CDR1 SGHDT, CDR2 YYEEEE. There are 18 residues in the CDR3. J gave up 11 bases and V 4 bases, and 19 bases lay outside the gene matches. The CDR3 nucleotides read TGTGCCAGCAGCCCCCGACAGGGCTTGTCTAGCGGGAGGGAGAAGCAGTTCTTC. The encoded protein is CASSPRQGLSSGREKQFF.

This clonotype occurred many times. This chain joins TRBV18 and TRBJ2-7; TRBD2 might be the D (5 bases). From germline, CDR1 is KGHSH and CDR2 LQKENI. The CDR3 is made up of 13 amino acids. Trimming pared 3 bases from V and 0 bases from J, leaving 6 bases between. For the CDR3, the DNA is TGTGCCAGCTCACCGACTACCTCCTACGAGCAGTACTTC. It specifies CASSPTTSYEQYF.

The chain links TRBV6-6 to TRBJ2-2; D ambiguous. Germline V lookup: CDR1 MNHNY, CDR2 SVGAGI (reference sequence). This CDR3 region has 12 residues. V dropped 10 bases and J dropped 7 bases, with 13 bases sitting between them. CDR3 nucleotides: TGTGCCACATTCTCGGCGGACGGGGAGCTGTTTTTT. Translated: CATFSADGELFF.

This clonotype showed up just a few times. The chain combines TRBV4-1 with TRBJ2-3; 7 nucleotides line up with TRBD1. There are 15 residues in the CDR3. The V segment lost 1 base and the J segment 4 bases; nucleotides outside the gene matches: 5. The germline V gene has CDR1 MGHRA and CDR2 YSYEKL. CDR3 region: CASSQGDRAADTQYF. Here the CDR3 DNA reads TGCGCCAGCAGCCAAGGAGACAGGGCGGCAGATACGCAGTATTTT.

In its sample, this clonotype was seen a few times. The genes are TRBV28 and TRBJ2-2; D remains ambiguous. Deletions cut 2 bases from V and 6 bases from J, with 4 bases between. Germline V gene sequence: CDR1 MDHEN, CDR2 SYDVKM. The CDR3 runs to 12 residues. CDR3 sequence (DNA): TGTGCCAGCAGTTTAAACGCCGGGGAGCTGTTTTTT. As protein: CASSLNAGELFF.

This clonotype was counted between two and nine times. CDR3 sequence: CASSRSDEQYF. DNA for the CDR3: TGTGCCAGTTCCCGTAGCGACGAGCAGTACTTC. This chain links TRBV19 with TRBJ2-7; possible D gene TRBD2, 5 bases. Deletions cut 8 bases from V and 5 bases from J, with 10 bases between. The germline gives CDR1 LNHDA, CDR2 SQIVND (reference sequence). The CDR3 is 11 amino acids.

This clonotype was found many times. This chain joins TRBV18 and TRBJ1-4; no clear D. Looked up from germline, CDR1 is KGHSH and CDR2 is LQKENI. The CDR3 sequence is 11 residues long. The ends were cut back, 3 bases at V and 8 bases at J, with 4 bases in the middle. The CDR3 DNA reads TGTGCCAGCTCACCGGGGGAAAAACTGTTTTTT. Its protein product is CASSPGEKLFF. The full variable domain, completed using reference TRBV18 and TRBJ1-4, is NAGVMQNPRHLVRRRGQEARLRCSPMKGHSHVYWYRQLPEEGLKFMVYLQKENIIDESGMPKERFSAEFPKEGPSILRIQQVVRGDSAAYFCASSPGEKLFFGSGTQLSVL.

V and J are TRBV6-6 and TRBJ2-7; possibly TRBD1 for D (6 bases). Germline V gives CDR1 MNHNY, CDR2 SVGAGI (reference sequence). The length of the CDR3 is 13 residues. Trimming pared 4 bases from V and 7 bases from J, leaving 14 bases between. Here the CDR3 DNA reads TGTGCCAGCAGTTCTCGGGACACGGGTGAGCAGTACTTC. Translated: CASSSRDTGEQYF.

This clonotype was seen ten or more times. This chain links TRBV21-1 with TRBJ1-5; TRBD1, as called in the table, went unchecked against the DNA. TRBV21-1 is a documented pseudogene. The CDR3 totals 16 residues. In DNA, the CDR3 is TGTGCCACCCCAGGGAGGGGGCCGCCGCTGCATCAGCCCCAGCATTTT. Translating gives CATPGRGPPLHQPQHF.

This clonotype was detected only a few times. V is TRBV10-3 and J is TRBJ2-5; the match to TRBD1 covers 8 bases. After removal of 5 bases from V and 3 bases from J, the junction contained 11 bases not matched to a gene. CDR3 length equals 16 residues. Germline values: CDR1 ENHRY, CDR2 SYGVKD. CDR3 region: CAISQGATKGEETQYF. In nucleotides, the CDR3 is TGTGCCATCAGTCAGGGGGCCACTAAGGGCGAAGAGACCCAGTACTTC.